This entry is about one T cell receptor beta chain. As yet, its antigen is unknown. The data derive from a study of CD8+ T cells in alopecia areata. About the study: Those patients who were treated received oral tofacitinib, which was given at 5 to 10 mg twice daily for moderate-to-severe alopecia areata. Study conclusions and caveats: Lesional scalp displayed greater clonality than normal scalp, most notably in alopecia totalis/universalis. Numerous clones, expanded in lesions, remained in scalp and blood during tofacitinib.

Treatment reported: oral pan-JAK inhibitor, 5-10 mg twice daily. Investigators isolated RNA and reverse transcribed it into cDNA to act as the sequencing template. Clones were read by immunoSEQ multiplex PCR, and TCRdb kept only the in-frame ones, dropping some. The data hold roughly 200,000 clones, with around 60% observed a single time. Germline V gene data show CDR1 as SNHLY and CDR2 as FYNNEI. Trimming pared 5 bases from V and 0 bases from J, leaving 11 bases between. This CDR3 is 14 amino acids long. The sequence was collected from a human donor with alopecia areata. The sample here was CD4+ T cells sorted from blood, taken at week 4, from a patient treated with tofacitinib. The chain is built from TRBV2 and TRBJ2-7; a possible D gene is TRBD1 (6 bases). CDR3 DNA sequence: TGTGCCAGCAGTCTTACAGGGAGCTCCTACGAGCAGTACTTC. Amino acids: CASSLTGSSYEQYF. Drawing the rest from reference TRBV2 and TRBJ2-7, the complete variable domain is EPEVTQTPSHQVTQMGQEVILRCVPISNHLYFYWYRQILGQKVEFLVSFYNNEISEKSEIFDDQFSVERPDGSNFTLKIRSTKLEDSAMYFCASSLTGSSYEQYFGPGTRLTVT.